This T cell receptor beta chain appears in the sequencing data of a study of T cells in Graves' hyperthyroidism and ophthalmopathy. General study results and limits: Most expanded thyroid clonotypes above 0.001 also appeared in blood. Ophthalmopathy was identified by the model a median about seven months ahead of onset.

This clonotype was detected ten times or more. What it recognizes is unknown. RNA transcripts were the template for amplifying TCR beta CDR3 regions. HTBI primers were the set used in a first-round RT-PCR of the TCR CDR3. A single record per CDR3 protein comes from TCRdb applying MiXCR to the multiplex PCR reads. The sample consists of under 200,000 distinct CDR3 sequences, roughly 10% of them appearing once. The CDR3 is made up of 16 amino acids. V lost 1 base, J lost 2 bases, and 14 bases lay in between. Specimen: blood. V gene TRBV12-3 or TRBV12-4 combines with J gene TRBJ2-5; maybe TRBD2 (7 bases). The sequence was obtained from a woman between 18 and 29 years old with Graves' hyperthyroidism that later progressed to Graves' ophthalmopathy. In DNA, the CDR3 is TGTGCCAGCAGTTTAGTAGGAGGGAGGGGGCAAGAGACCCAGTACTTC. Translating gives CASSLVGGRGQETQYF.